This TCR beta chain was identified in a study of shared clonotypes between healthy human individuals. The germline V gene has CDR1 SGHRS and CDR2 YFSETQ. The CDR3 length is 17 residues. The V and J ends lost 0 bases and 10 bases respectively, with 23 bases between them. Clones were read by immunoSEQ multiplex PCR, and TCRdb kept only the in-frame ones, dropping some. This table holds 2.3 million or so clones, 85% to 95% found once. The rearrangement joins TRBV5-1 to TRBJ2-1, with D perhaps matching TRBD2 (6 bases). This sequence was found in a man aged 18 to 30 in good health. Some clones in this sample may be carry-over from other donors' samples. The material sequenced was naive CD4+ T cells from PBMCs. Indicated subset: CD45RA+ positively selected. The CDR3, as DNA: TGCGCCAGCAGCTTGGCCGATCCGGGAGTGGCGTGGAGGGAGCAGTTCTTC. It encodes CASSLADPGVAWREQFF. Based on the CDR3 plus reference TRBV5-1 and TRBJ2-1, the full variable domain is KAGVTQTPRYLIKTRGQQVTLSCSPISGHRSVSWYQQTPGQGLQFLFEYFSETQRNKGNFPGRFSGRQFSNSRSEMNVSTLELGDSALYLCASSLADPGVAWREQFFGPGTRLTVL.